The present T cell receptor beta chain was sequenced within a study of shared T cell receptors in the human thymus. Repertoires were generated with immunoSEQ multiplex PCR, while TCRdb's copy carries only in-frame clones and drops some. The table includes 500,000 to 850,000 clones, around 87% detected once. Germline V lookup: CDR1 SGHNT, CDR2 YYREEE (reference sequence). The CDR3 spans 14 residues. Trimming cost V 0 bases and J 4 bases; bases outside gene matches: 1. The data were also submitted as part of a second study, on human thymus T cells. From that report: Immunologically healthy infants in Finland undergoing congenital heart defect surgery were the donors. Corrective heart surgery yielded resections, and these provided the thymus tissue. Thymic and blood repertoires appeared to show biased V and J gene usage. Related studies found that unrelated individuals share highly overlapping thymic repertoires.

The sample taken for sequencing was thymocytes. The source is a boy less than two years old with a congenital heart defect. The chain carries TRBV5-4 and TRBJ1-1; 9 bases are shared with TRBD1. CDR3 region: CASSLGQGGTEAFF. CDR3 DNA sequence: TGTGCCAGCAGCTTGGGACAGGGGGGCACTGAAGCTTTCTTT. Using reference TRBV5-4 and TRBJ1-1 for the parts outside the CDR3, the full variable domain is ETGVTQSPTHLIKTRGQQVTLRCSSQSGHNTVSWYQQALGQGPQFIFQYYREEENGRGNFPPRFSGLQFPNYSSELNVNALELDDSALYLCASSLGQGGTEAFFGQGTRLTVV.